A selection of T cell receptor beta chains follows, all from one sample in a study of blood T cell repertoires in COVID-19. The assay was immunoSEQ multiplex PCR, and TCRdb's table has in-frame clones only and misses some. Of 150,000 or so clones listed, over 80% are singletons. Material: peripheral blood. These receptors originate from a woman between 50 and 59 years old with acute or convalescent COVID-19. Each CDR3 is given with its conserved first and last residue. A D gene is named only where the DNA matches it firmly. Rows may omit the clone size; those that give it use once, few, many or a size class.

.	TRBJ1-5	TRBD1	TRBV30	TGTGCCTGGAACCGGGACAGGGAGCCCCAGCATTTT	CAWNRDREPQHF
.	TRBJ1-1	.	TRBV21-1	TGTGCCAGCAGACCCCCGGTCGGGGAAGAGAACACTGAAGCTTTCTTT	CASRPPVGEENTEAFF
few	TRBJ2-7	TRBD2	TRBV13	TGTGCCAGCAGCCGCACCGGGACTAGCGCGTACGAGCAGTACTTC	CASSRTGTSAYEQYF
.	TRBJ2-7	TRBD2	TRBV28	TGTGCCAGCACCCGGACTAGCTGGCGGTTCGAGCAGTACTTC	CASTRTSWRFEQYF
.	TRBJ1-2	TRBD1	TRBV24-1	TGTGCCGTCGCTACACCGGGACAGGGTCCCGGTAGCTACACCTTC	CAVATPGQGPGSYTF
once	TRBJ2-5	.	TRBV27	TGTGCCAGCAGTCCCCTGGCAGGGGACCCCCTACAAGAGACCCAGTACTTC	CASSPLAGDPLQETQYF
.	TRBJ2-3	.	TRBV21-1	TGTGCCAGCAGCATACCCGGGGGGGCTGGCACAGATACGCAGTATTTT	CASSIPGGAGTDTQYF
.	TRBJ2-2	.	TRBV4-2	TGTGCCAGCAGCGTCGGGGGGCTAAAGACCGGGGAGCTGTTTTTT	CASSVGGLKTGELFF
.	TRBJ2-7	.	TRBV13	TGTGCCAGCAGCTCCCTCCGTAATCGGACAGCCGACTACGAGCAGTACTTC	CASSSLRNRTADYEQYF
.	TRBJ2-1	.	TRBV5-4	TGTGCCAGCAGCTTGGTCGTCGTCGGGAAATCCTACAATGAGCAGTTCTTC	CASSLVVVGKSYNEQFF
once	TRBJ2-7	TRBD1	TRBV12-3/TRBV12-4	TGTGCCAGCAGTTTACAGGGGGACGAGCAGTACTTC	CASSLQGDEQYF
.	TRBJ1-6	.	TRBV11-3	TGTGCCAGCAGCCCCCAGGGTTCTCATAATTCACCCCTCCACTTT	CASSPQGSHNSPLHF
.	TRBJ2-5	TRBD1	TRBV18	TGTGCCAGCTCCCGCAGGGGGACGGAGACCCAGTACTTC	CASSRRGTETQYF
.	TRBJ1-1	TRBD1	TRBV5-1	TGCGCCAGCAGCTCGTATCAGGGGGCAGGCACTGAAGCTTTCTTT	CASSSYQGAGTEAFF
.	TRBJ2-2	.	TRBV6-5	TGTGCCAGCAGTTACTCTGGGGGCCGGGAGCTGTTTTTT	CASSYSGGRELFF
.	TRBJ1-2	.	TRBV6-5	TGTGCCAGCAGCCTGGACCGGGGAGGCTACACCTTC	CASSLDRGGYTF
.	TRBJ1-1	.	TRBV30	TGTGCTTACCGGGGGGGGAACACTGAAGCTTTCTTT	CAYRGGNTEAFF
.	TRBJ1-2	.	TRBV9	TGTGCCAGCAGCGATAGAACTCAGGGAGGCTATGGCTACACCTTC	CASSDRTQGGYGYTF
.	TRBJ2-1	TRBD2	TRBV18	TGTGCCAGCTCACCACCGGTCCTCGGACTAGCGGGAACGTACAATGAGCAGTTCTTC	CASSPPVLGLAGTYNEQFF
once	TRBJ2-3	.	TRBV4-3	TGCGCCAGCAGCCCCCAGGGCGGTAGCACAGATACGCAGTATTTT	CASSPQGGSTDTQYF
.	TRBJ1-2	.	TRBV5-8	TGTGCCAGCAGCTTTAGTTTCAACTATGGCTACACCTTC	CASSFSFNYGYTF
.	TRBJ2-5	.	TRBV10-3	TGTGCCATCAGTAGGGACTACCAAGAGACCCAGTACTTC	CAISRDYQETQYF
.	TRBJ2-1	TRBD2	TRBV6-5	TGTGCCAGCAGTACCGGGACTAGCGGTACGTATGAGCAGTTCTTC	CASSTGTSGTYEQFF
once	TRBJ1-3	TRBD1	TRBV5-1	TGCGCCAGCAGCTTGGCTGTGACAGGGACTGGAAACACCATATATTTT	CASSLAVTGTGNTIYF
few	TRBJ2-7	TRBD2	TRBV7-9	TGTGCCAGCAGGACTAGCGGGGGGGCGGCCGAGCAGTACTTC	CASRTSGGAAEQYF
.	TRBJ2-3	.	TRBV15	TGTGCCACCAGCAGAGATCTGGGCGATGATACGCAGTATTTT	CATSRDLGDDTQYF
.	TRBJ2-5	TRBD2	TRBV2	TGTGCCAGCAGTCTCCTAGCGGGAAGAGAGACCCAGTACTTC	CASSLLAGRETQYF
.	TRBJ1-5	TRBD1	TRBV10-2	TGCGCCAGCAGTGACGGGACAGCGTCGGGGCAGCCCCAGCATTTT	CASSDGTASGQPQHF
few	TRBJ1-2	TRBD1	TRBV7-3	TGTGCCAGCAGCCCTCGACAGGGCAGTGGCTACACCTTC	CASSPRQGSGYTF
once	TRBJ2-4	TRBD1	TRBV5-6	TGTGCCAGCAGCAGGACAGGGGAAAAAGACAAAAACATTCAGTACTTC	CASSRTGEKDKNIQYF
.	TRBJ2-3	.	TRBV5-1	TGCGCCAGCAGCTTTGAGGCGGGAAGGCGAACAGATACGCAGTATTTT	CASSFEAGRRTDTQYF
.	TRBJ1-1	TRBD1	TRBV28	TGTGCCAGCAGTAAGAGTAGGACAGGGGGTCGTACTGAAGCTTTCTTT	CASSKSRTGGRTEAFF
.	TRBJ2-7	TRBD2	TRBV19	TGTGCCAGTAGTATCCCCGGGGGGGAGCAGTACTTC	CASSIPGGEQYF